Below, 4 T cell receptor beta chains from the same sample are listed, as sequenced in a study of CD8 T cells in Susac syndrome. RNA totalling about 0.5 to 1 ug underwent reverse transcription with random hexamers. In TCRdb, the immunoSEQ multiplex PCR reads were re-called with MiXCR into one record per CDR3 protein. This table has under 110,000 distinct CDR3 sequences, approximately 93% appearing once. Material for sequencing was CD8+ T cells from PBMCs. The receptors come from a human donor with Susac syndrome.

V and J are TRBV29-1 and TRBJ1-3; TRBD1 matches 9 bases. The germline CDR1 and CDR2 sequences are SQVTM and ANQGSEA. This CDR3 has 14 residues. V was clipped by 5 bases and J by 2 bases; unmatched bases: 4. The CDR3: CSVLGTGPGNTIYF. The CDR3, as DNA: TGCAGCGTTCTAGGGACAGGGCCTGGAAACACCATATATTTT. Looking up the rest from reference TRBV29-1 and TRBJ1-3 gives the full variable domain: SAVISQKPSRDICQRGTSLTIQCQVDSQVTMMFWYRQQPGQSLTLIATANQGSEATYESGFVIDKFPISRPNLTFSTLTVSNMSPEDSSIYLCSVLGTGPGNTIYFGEGSWLTVV.

This chain links TRBV7-9 with TRBJ2-1; possibly TRBD1 for D (6 bases). CDR3 size: 15 residues. V lost 5 bases and J lost 2, with 13 bases in between. Germline-derived CDR1 and CDR2 are SEHNR and FQNEAQ (reference sequence). CDR3 protein: CASSPRAGAYNEQFF. DNA of the CDR3: TGTGCCAGCAGCCCAAGGGCAGGGGCCTACAATGAGCAGTTCTTC.

The V call is TRBV2, the J call TRBJ2-7; the D gene is possibly TRBD2 (6 bases). CDR3 length equals 15 residues. Trimming removed 7 bases from V and 0 bases from J, with 16 bases in between. Germline-derived CDR1 and CDR2 are SNHLY and FYNNEI. CDR3 sequence (DNA): TGTGCCAGCAAGAACCCGGGACTCAGCTCCTACGAGCAGTACTTC. Amino acid sequence: CASKNPGLSSYEQYF.

The CDR3 region is CASSYSRGGQGPNYGYTF. CDR3 coding DNA: TGTGCCAGCAGTTACTCGAGGGGAGGGCAGGGGCCTAACTATGGCTACACCTTC. The genes are TRBV6-5 and TRBJ1-2; a weak D match, TRBD1 (6 bases). Germline values: CDR1 MNHEY, CDR2 SVGAGI. The CDR3 is 18 residues long. The V end lost 0 bases, the J end lost 0 bases, and 17 bases lay between the germline ends.